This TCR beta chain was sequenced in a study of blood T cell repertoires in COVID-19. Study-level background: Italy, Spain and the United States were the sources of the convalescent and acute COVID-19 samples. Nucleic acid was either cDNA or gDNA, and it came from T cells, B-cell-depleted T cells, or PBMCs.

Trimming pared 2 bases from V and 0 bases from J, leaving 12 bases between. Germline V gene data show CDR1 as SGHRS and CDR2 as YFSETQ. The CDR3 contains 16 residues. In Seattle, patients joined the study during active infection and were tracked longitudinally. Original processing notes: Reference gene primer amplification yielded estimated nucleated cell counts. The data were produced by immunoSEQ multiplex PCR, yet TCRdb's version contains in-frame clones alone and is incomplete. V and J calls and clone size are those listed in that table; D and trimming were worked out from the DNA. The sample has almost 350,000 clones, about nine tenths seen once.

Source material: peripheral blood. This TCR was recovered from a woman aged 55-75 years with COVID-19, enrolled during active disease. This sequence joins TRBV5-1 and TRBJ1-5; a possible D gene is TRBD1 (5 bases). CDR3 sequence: CASSFRGDHSNQPQHF. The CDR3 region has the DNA TGCGCCAGCAGCTTCCGCGGGGACCATAGCAATCAGCCCCAGCATTTT.